This TCR beta chain was observed in a study of blood T cells in healthy people across ages. Donors were healthy Caucasian individuals from Russia aged about 6 to 95. This CDR3 region has 16 residues. The V and J ends lost 4 bases and 6 bases respectively, with 18 bases between them. CDR1 is MDHEN, CDR2 SYDVKM, per germline. The authors ran a second PCR of about 6 to 11 cycles using a sample-barcoded 5' primer and a J-beta primer mix. One entry per CDR3 protein, called by TCRdb with MiXCR from the 5' RACE reads. This table has more than 900,000 distinct CDR3 sequences, about 28% appearing once. This sample was shared with a second study, whose subject was T cells of mothers and their children. From that study: A few healthy Caucasian mothers and their six children were the donors.

The receptor was derived from a woman between 40 and 50 years old in good health. The chain links TRBV28 to TRBJ2-2, with D maybe TRBD1 (5 bases). Specimen: blood. The chain's CDR3 is CASSWGLTGLSGELFF. The CDR3 DNA reads as TGTGCCAGCAGTTGGGGCCTGACTGGGCTCTCCGGGGAGCTGTTTTTT.